This T cell receptor (beta chain) emerged from a study of T-cell reconstitution after alpha-beta-depleted transplantation in children (dated by TCRdb to 2016 to 2017). About the study as a whole: Using TCR repertoire profiling, the study quantitatively followed how T-cell immune reconstitution unfolded in children after TCRalphabeta/CD19-depleted allogeneic hematopoietic cell transplantation.

The library relied on PCR. The sequencing machine was an Illumina HiSeq 2500. Molecular barcoding was employed in the preparation of TCR libraries, with unique molecular identifiers being used to normalize TCRbeta repertoire quantification. The public reads were run again by TCRdb, first through fastp at Q25 and then through MiXCR, and only productive beta chains were kept. Identical CDR3 protein sequences are pooled into one entry, listed with their most common genes and DNA. The sample contains approximately 350,000 distinct CDR3 sequences, roughly 15% of them found a single time. In total, the top ten clones hold around 4.5% of the sample. This clonotype was observed at least ten times. The clone's antigen remains unknown. No base quality information exists; no much larger clone differs at one position. Via the germline V gene, CDR1 is MNHEY and CDR2 SVGAGI. V lost 3 bases and J lost 7 bases, and the count of bases not matched to a germline gene is 9. The CDR3 numbers 17 residues from cysteine through phenylalanine. The kept DNA is CDR3 alone, 51 bases in frame from the first base.

The sequence derives from a human donor who donated a stem cell graft to a child with Fanconi anemia. Sequenced here: PBMCs, sampled from the stem cell graft. This receptor chain uses TRBV6-5 and TRBJ2-2; 12 bases in between match TRBD1. CDR3 sequence: CASSYHTGTGGLGELFF. The nucleotide sequence is given as TGTGCCAGCAGTTATCACACCGGGACAGGGGGCCTCGGGGAGCTGTTTTTT.